The 24 T cell receptor beta chains given below trace back to one sample, sequenced in a study of blood T cell repertoires in COVID-19. Assay used: immunoSEQ multiplex PCR; TCRdb lists only in-frame clones, some missing. The sample holds 70,000 to 85,000 clones, 85% to 95% seen once. The sample comprised peripheral blood. The receptors stem from a woman in her sixties or seventies with active COVID-19.

This clone was seen only once. The V gene is TRBV6-5, the J gene TRBJ2-3, with 7 positions matching TRBD2. With 5 bases clipped from V and 1 base from J, the junction kept 6 bases outside the gene matches. Germline V gene sequence: CDR1 MNHEY, CDR2 SVGAGI. The CDR3 contains 15 residues. CDR3 in amino acids: CASSPLAGGTDTQYF. The CDR3 region has the DNA TGTGCCAGCAGTCCCTTAGCGGGTGGCACAGATACGCAGTATTTT.

This rearrangement joins TRBV6-5 to TRBJ2-7, with D possibly TRBD2 on 5 matching bases. Trimming cost V 6 bases and J 3 bases, with 15 bases left between them. There are 14 residues in the CDR3. From germline, CDR1 is MNHEY and CDR2 SVGAGI. Written as DNA, the CDR3 is TGTGCCAGCAGACTAGAATCAGCGGTCTACGAGCAGTACTTC. Amino acids: CASRLESAVYEQYF.

The chain has TRBV19 and TRBJ1-5; D may be TRBD1 (5 bases). V was trimmed by 5 bases and J by 4 bases, leaving 15 bases between them. The germline CDR1 and CDR2 sequences are LNHDA and SQIVND (reference sequence). The CDR3 spans 15 residues. The DNA for the CDR3 is TGTGCCAGTAGTGGGAGGCAGGGAAGGAATCAGCCCCAGCATTTT. It specifies CASSGRQGRNQPQHF.

This clone was recorded only once. The chain employs TRBV27 and TRBJ1-5; possibly TRBD1 for D (5 bases). CDR1 and CDR2 from the germline V gene are MNHEY and SMNVEV (reference sequence). V was trimmed by 2 bases and J by 1 base, leaving 6 bases between them. There are 14 residues in the CDR3. CDR3 sequence (DNA): TGTGCCAGCAGTTTAGCAGGGAGCAATCAGCCCCAGCATTTT. Amino acids: CASSLAGSNQPQHF.

The chain recombines TRBV5-1 with TRBJ2-4; weak D call: TRBD1 (6 bases). Trimming left V 2 bases short and J 10 bases short, with 16 bases between. Germline CDR1 SGHRS, CDR2 YFSETQ. The CDR3 is made up of 14 amino acids. The CDR3 coding sequence is TGCGCCAGCAGCTTCCTACAGGGAAGTCGGATTCAGTACTTC. Translating it yields CASSFLQGSRIQYF.

The J gene is TRBJ2-7, the V gene TRBV5-6, with TRBD1 matching 7 bases. This CDR3 contains 15 residues. From germline, CDR1 is SGHDT and CDR2 YYEEEE. V gave up 6 bases and J gave up 2 bases; unmatched junction bases: 11. CDR3 bases: TGTGCCAGCACCCTTCGGGACAGCCCAACCTACGAGCAGTACTTC. This gives the protein CASTLRDSPTYEQYF.

This chain links TRBV27 with TRBJ2-6; 8 nucleotides line up with TRBD2. The CDR3 covers 16 residues. Looked up from germline, CDR1 is MNHEY and CDR2 is SMNVEV (reference sequence). Unmatched junction bases numbered 6, after V lost 5 bases and J lost 3 bases. The CDR3 region has the DNA TGTGCCAGCAGTGGCGGGGGGCGAGGTGGGGCCAACGTCCTGACTTTC. It yields the protein CASSGGGRGGANVLTF.

The chain uses TRBV19 and TRBJ2-1; 7 bases map to TRBD2. V lost 6 bases to trimming and J lost 6 bases; unmatched junction nucleotides: 14. The CDR3 runs to 16 residues. The germline V gene encodes CDR1 LNHDA and CDR2 SQIVND (reference sequence). CDR3 sequence reads: CASRLRDYPSGNEQFF. The CDR3 region has the DNA TGTGCCAGTAGACTCCGGGACTACCCTTCTGGCAATGAGCAGTTCTTC.

The chain carries TRBV7-9 and TRBJ2-3, with D unresolved. Germline V gives CDR1 SEHNR, CDR2 FQNEAQ (reference sequence). This CDR3 has 13 residues. V dropped 5 bases and J dropped 6 bases, with 12 bases sitting between them. CDR3 sequence (DNA): TGTGCCAGCAGCCAATTCGTTGCGGATACGCAGTATTTT. This translates into CASSQFVADTQYF.

The sample holds a few counts of this clone. The CDR3 loop reads CATSVVSGGSYEQYF. The DNA for the CDR3 is TGTGCCACCTCCGTTGTCAGCGGCGGTTCCTACGAGCAGTACTTC. V and J are TRBV7-9 and TRBJ2-7, with a weak D call TRBD2 (5 bases). Deletions cut 10 bases from V and 1 base from J, with 20 bases between. The CDR3 totals 15 residues. Germline V lookup: CDR1 SEHNR, CDR2 FQNEAQ (reference sequence).

The chain joins TRBV5-1 to TRBJ2-7, with TRBD2 matching 11 bases. The CDR3 is 15 residues long. V dropped 1 base and J dropped 7; count of bases not matched to a gene: 7. CDR1 SGHRS and CDR2 YFSETQ come from the germline V gene. CDR3 loop: CASSLILASGREQYF. The CDR3 bases are TGCGCCAGCAGCTTGATCCTTGCTAGCGGGAGGGAGCAGTACTTC.

This chain uses TRBV6-6 with TRBJ1-3; the match to TRBD1 covers 9 bases. With V trimmed by 6 bases and J by 0 bases, 6 bases remained unmatched. CDR1 is MNHNY and CDR2 is SVGAGI in the germline V gene (reference sequence). The CDR3 contains 16 residues. CDR3 region: CASRRQGGSSGNTIYF. CDR3 DNA sequence: TGTGCCAGCAGAAGACAGGGGGGAAGCTCTGGAAACACCATATATTTT.

The chain is built from TRBV24-1 and TRBJ1-6; 8 bases are shared with TRBD1. There are 17 residues in the CDR3. The germline V gene encodes CDR1 KGHDR and CDR2 SFDVKD. Trimming removed 4 bases from V and 7 bases from J; junction bases left unmatched: 11. The CDR3 DNA sequence: TGTGCCACCAGTGAGCCGGGACAGGTGCATCGAAATTCACCCCTCCACTTT. Translated: CATSEPGQVHRNSPLHF.

J is TRBJ1-2 and V is TRBV28, with 8 bases aligning to TRBD1. Losses at the gene ends were 5 bases for V and 4 bases for J; bases not matched to a gene: 12. CDR1 MDHEN and CDR2 SYDVKM come from the germline V gene. CDR3 length equals 16 residues. CDR3 loop: CASSGETGAPLYGYTF. CDR3 nucleotide sequence: TGTGCCAGCAGTGGGGAGACAGGGGCGCCCCTCTATGGCTACACCTTC.

The CDR3 sequence: CASSMAYSGGYEQYF. CDR3 nucleotide sequence: TGTGCCAGTAGTATGGCGTATAGCGGTGGCTACGAGCAGTACTTC. This chain connects TRBV19 to TRBJ2-7; tentative D call: TRBD2 (6 bases). This CDR3 spans 15 amino acids. CDR1 LNHDA and CDR2 SQIVND come from the germline V gene (reference sequence). V was pared by 3 bases and J by 3 bases, with 15 bases between.

This clone was observed a handful of times. Written as DNA, the CDR3 is TGTGCCAGCAGCCGCCAACTCTATTCACCCCTCCACTTT. Protein: CASSRQLYSPLHF. The gene calls are TRBV6-5 and TRBJ1-6; D not resolved. The CDR3 length is 13 residues. Germline-derived CDR1 and CDR2 are MNHEY and SVGAGI. Trimming removed 6 bases at V and 8 bases at J, with 11 bases between.

The CDR3 DNA follows: TGTGCCAGCAGCCTCGGTGGGGGCATCACAGATACGCAGTATTTT. Protein sequence: CASSLGGGITDTQYF. The rearrangement joins TRBV3-1 (or the pseudogene TRBV3-2) to TRBJ2-3; D possibly corresponds to TRBD1 (6 bases). V gave up 4 bases and J gave up 2 bases, with 13 bases separating them. Germline-derived CDR1 and CDR2 are LGHDT and YNNKEL (reference sequence). This CDR3 spans 15 amino acids.

This sequence joins TRBV5-1 and TRBJ2-5, with D possibly being TRBD1 (5 bases). Per germline, CDR1 SGHRS and CDR2 YFSETQ. CDR3 length: 16 amino acids. V lost 0 bases and J 2 bases, leaving 14 bases between the germline ends. Written as DNA, the CDR3 is TGCGCCAGCAGCTTGGACAACTCAGGGCCGCAAGAGACCCAGTACTTC. This gives the protein CASSLDNSGPQETQYF.

The chain recombines TRBV19 with TRBJ2-7; TRBD1 aligns across 12 bases. The germline CDR1 and CDR2 sequences are LNHDA and SQIVND (reference sequence). V dropped 10 bases and J dropped 4; count of bases not matched to a gene: 5. There are 13 residues in the CDR3. The DNA of the CDR3 is TGTGCCACCTCGGGACAGGGGGCTTACGAGCAGTACTTC. Translating it yields CATSGQGAYEQYF.

J is TRBJ2-3 and V is TRBV3-1 (or the pseudogene TRBV3-2); TRBD2 matches 13 bases. The ends lost 3 bases at V and 0 bases at J; junction bases unmatched: 3. Germline V gene data show CDR1 as LGHDT and CDR2 as YNNKEL (reference sequence). This CDR3 has 17 amino acids. The CDR3 DNA reads as TGTGCCAGCAGCCAGGGACTAGCGGGGTCTAGCACAGATACGCAGTATTTT. Its protein product is CASSQGLAGSSTDTQYF.

The chain carries TRBV5-1 and TRBJ2-2, with D possibly being TRBD1 (5 bases). Germline V gene data show CDR1 as SGHRS and CDR2 as YFSETQ. The CDR3 is 14 residues long. With 6 bases removed from V and 6 bases from J, the gap between germline ends came to 15 bases. The CDR3 DNA reads as TGCGCCAGCACTATTGGGGCCTCGGCCGGGGAGCTGTTTTTT. Residues: CASTIGASAGELFF.

The chain carries TRBV27 and TRBJ2-5; the match to TRBD2 covers 8 bases. The CDR3 extends over 17 amino acids. Germline loops: CDR1 MNHEY, CDR2 SMNVEV (reference sequence). V shed 5 bases and J 4 bases; nucleotides not matched to a gene: 15. In DNA, the CDR3 is TGTGCCAGCAGTCCCTATTCAGCGGGAGCGAGTCCAGAGACCCAGTACTTC. Amino acids: CASSPYSAGASPETQYF.

The CDR3 spells CASSPRDKGSTEAFF. The CDR3 DNA reads as TGTGCCAGTAGTCCCCGGGACAAAGGGAGCACTGAAGCTTTCTTT. The chain combines TRBV19 with TRBJ1-1; perhaps TRBD1 as D (6 bases). CDR1 and CDR2 (germline): LNHDA, SQIVND (reference sequence). The CDR3 runs to 15 residues. V lost 5 bases and J 4 bases, leaving 17 bases between the germline ends. The full variable domain, completed using reference TRBV19 and TRBJ1-1, is DGGITQSPKYLFRKEGQNVTLSCEQNLNHDAMYWYRQDPGQGLRLIYYSQIVNDFQKGDIAEGYSVSREKKESFPLTVTSAQKNPTAFYLCASSPRDKGSTEAFFGQGTRLTVV.

The rearrangement joins TRBV11-3 to TRBJ2-1; 11 bases are shared with TRBD2. Germline V lookup: CDR1 SGHNT, CDR2 YENEEA. V shed 1 base, J shed 7 bases, and the junction held 6 bases outside the gene matches. This CDR3 comprises 16 residues. CDR3 DNA: TGTGCCAGCAGCTTAGCGACTAGCGGGATTGGTAATGAGCAGTTCTTC. This gives the protein CASSLATSGIGNEQFF.